Below, 21 T cell receptor beta chains from the same sample are listed, as sequenced in a study of T cells in Graves' hyperthyroidism and ophthalmopathy. Researchers amplified the TCR beta CDR3 regions from RNA transcripts. During a first-round RT-PCR of the TCR CDR3, the HTBI primer set was used. TCRdb passed the multiplex PCR reads through MiXCR, listing each CDR3 protein once. The sample holds about 700,000 distinct CDR3 sequences, around 15% seen once. Specimen: blood. These TCRs come from a woman under 30 with Graves' hyperthyroidism.

This clonotype has a count of ten or more. The gene calls are TRBV3-1 and TRBJ2-2; 8 nucleotides match TRBD2. This CDR3 is 15 amino acids long. V lost 4 bases, J lost 4 bases, and 5 bases stayed unmatched. Germline V gene data show CDR1 as LGHDT and CDR2 as YNNKEL (reference sequence). CDR3 region: CASSLSGSGTGELFF. The CDR3 bases are TGTGCCAGCAGCCTCAGCGGGAGTGGCACCGGGGAGCTGTTTTTT.

This chain links TRBV6-1 with TRBJ2-1, with TRBD2 identical over 14 bases. The length of the CDR3 is 15 residues. V gave up 8 bases and J gave up 8 bases; unmatched junction bases: 8. Germline lookup yields CDR1 MNHNS and CDR2 SASEGT. In DNA form, the CDR3 reads TGTGCCAGCCTCCCCGGGACTAGCGGGAGCTATGAGCAGTTCTTC. It codes for CASLPGTSGSYEQFF.

The chain uses TRBV4-1 and TRBJ2-6; 8 positions match TRBD1. With 4 bases clipped from V and 6 bases from J, the junction kept 11 bases outside the gene matches. The CDR3 contains 17 residues. Looked up from germline, CDR1 is MGHRA and CDR2 is YSYEKL. As DNA, the CDR3 is TGCGCCAGCAGCCGAAGGGAAACAGGGGGAAAGGCCAACGTCCTGACTTTC. This translates into CASSRRETGGKANVLTF.

This clonotype appeared a few times. The V gene is TRBV11-2, the J gene TRBJ1-1; D remains ambiguous. The CDR3 consists of 14 residues. V dropped 5 bases and J dropped 5 bases, with 15 bases sitting between them. The germline CDR1 and CDR2 sequences are SGHAT and FQNNGV. DNA of the CDR3: TGTGCCAGCAGCCCACACATTGGGAGGACTGAAGCTTTCTTT. Its protein product is CASSPHIGRTEAFF.

There are many counts of this clonotype. This chain links TRBV11-2 with TRBJ2-5, with 10 bases matching TRBD2. This CDR3 is 16 amino acids long. Germline trimming cut 5 bases from V and 5 bases from J; bases unmatched to any gene: 11. Germline loops: CDR1 SGHAT, CDR2 FQNNGV. The CDR3 loop reads CASSLGLAARGETQYF. The CDR3 region has the DNA TGTGCCAGCAGCCTAGGACTAGCGGCCCGGGGGGAGACCCAGTACTTC.

This clonotype came up many times. This sequence joins TRBV6-2 or TRBV6-3 and TRBJ1-1; 10 bases align to TRBD1. CDR3 length: 14 residues. After removal of 5 bases from V and 4 bases from J, the junction contained 4 bases not matched to a gene. Germline CDR1 reads MNHEY; CDR2 reads SVGEGT. CDR3: CASSLRQGATEAFF. The CDR3 nucleotides read TGTGCCAGCAGTCTCCGACAGGGGGCCACTGAAGCTTTCTTT.

The chain links TRBV29-1 to TRBJ2-1; D may be TRBD2 (7 bases). The ends were cut back, 6 bases at V and 4 bases at J, with 19 bases in the middle. Germline V gene lookup returns CDR1 SQVTM and CDR2 ANQGSEA. The CDR3 is made up of 15 amino acids. The CDR3 bases are TGCAGCGTCCTCGGGGGGCAGCTTAAATACAATGAGCAGTTCTTC. Encoded protein: CSVLGGQLKYNEQFF.

This clonotype was detected many times. The CDR3 sequence: CASSRGQVSETQYF. Here the CDR3 DNA reads TGTGCCAGCAGCCGCGGACAGGTCTCGGAGACCCAGTACTTC. V and J are TRBV11-2 and TRBJ2-5, with TRBD1 matching over 7 bases. V lost 5 bases, J lost 5 bases, and 8 bases stayed unmatched. Per germline, CDR1 SGHAT and CDR2 FQNNGV. This CDR3 comprises 14 residues.

The chain employs TRBV6-1 and TRBJ2-2, with 8 bases aligning to TRBD2. CDR1 and CDR2 from the germline V gene are MNHNS and SASEGT. After removal of 6 bases from V and 6 bases from J, the junction contained 6 bases not matched to a gene. The CDR3 covers 14 residues. The CDR3 bases are TGTGCCAGCAGGGGACTAGGGGTCGCCGGGGAGCTGTTTTTT. This sequence encodes CASRGLGVAGELFF.

The table lists this clonotype with many counts. The chain links TRBV12-3 or TRBV12-4 to TRBJ1-4; D unresolved. The ends were cut back, 5 bases at V and 8 bases at J, with 9 bases in the middle. The CDR3 covers 12 residues. DNA of the CDR3: TGTGCCAGCAGTGTAACAAGGGAAAAACTGTTTTTT. Its translation is CASSVTREKLFF.

This clonotype was counted at least ten times. The V gene is TRBV18, the J gene TRBJ1-1, with 7 bases that match TRBD1. V shed 3 bases, J shed 1 base, and the junction held 2 bases outside the gene matches. In germline, CDR1 is KGHSH, CDR2 LQKENI. This CDR3 is built from 14 residues. The CDR3 DNA reads as TGTGCCAGCTCACCGGACAGGAAGAACACTGAAGCTTTCTTT. This codes for CASSPDRKNTEAFF.

This clonotype was detected ten times or more. The gene calls are TRBV29-1 and TRBJ2-7, with D tentatively TRBD2 (6 bases). With 7 bases removed from V and 2 bases from J, the gap between germline ends came to 15 bases. The germline V gene has CDR1 SQVTM and CDR2 ANQGSEA. The CDR3 extends over 13 amino acids. The CDR3 DNA is TGCAGCGCGGAAGGAGGGAATCCCTACGAGCAGTACTTC. Protein: CSAEGGNPYEQYF.

In its sample, this clonotype was seen many times. The chain joins TRBV7-9 to TRBJ2-1, with D unresolved. CDR1 is SEHNR, CDR2 FQNEAQ, per germline (reference sequence). The CDR3 is made up of 16 amino acids. The germline V and J ends were trimmed by 0 bases and 9 bases, with 18 bases remaining between them. This CDR3 is CASSLAITPAESEQFF. In DNA form, the CDR3 reads TGTGCCAGCAGCTTAGCGATAACTCCGGCGGAGAGTGAGCAGTTCTTC.

The chain is built from TRBV7-6 and TRBJ2-1, with TRBD2 as a possible D gene (5 bases). Trimming took off 5 bases at V and 8 bases at J, with 13 bases between the two ends. The CDR3 spans 13 residues. CDR1 SGHVS and CDR2 FNYEAQ come from the germline V gene. CDR3 amino acids: CASSIGLSDEQFF. The CDR3 DNA is TGTGCCAGCAGCATCGGACTCTCCGATGAGCAGTTCTTC.

CDR3 residues: CASWGSRYNEQFF. The CDR3 bases are TGTGCCAGCTGGGGTTCCCGTTACAATGAGCAGTTCTTC. J is TRBJ2-1 and V is TRBV27; D uncertain. V dropped 8 bases and J dropped 4 bases, with 12 bases sitting between them. The V gene's germline CDR1 is MNHEY and CDR2 SMNVEV (reference sequence). The CDR3 has 13 residues.

This clonotype occurred a few times. The chain links TRBV5-5 to TRBJ2-3; 7 nucleotides align to TRBD2. Germline V CDR1 and CDR2: SGHKS, YYEKEE (reference sequence). After removal of 2 bases from V and 4 bases from J, the junction contained 10 bases not matched to a gene. This CDR3 has 16 amino acids. CDR3 DNA sequence: TGTGCCAGCAGCTTTCTCAGACTAGCAGGATCAGATACGCAGTATTTT. Amino acid sequence: CASSFLRLAGSDTQYF.

This clonotype was counted only a few times. The chain employs TRBV15 and TRBJ1-5, with D tentatively TRBD1 (6 bases). V was clipped by 1 base and J by 4 bases, with 14 bases between them. Germline CDR1 and CDR2: LNHNV and YYDKDF (reference sequence). The CDR3 loop spans 16 amino acids. The CDR3 DNA is TGTGCCACCAGCAGAGGGACGACAGGAGTGAATCAGCCCCAGCATTTT. Amino acids: CATSRGTTGVNQPQHF.

In this sample, this clonotype turned up a few times. As the CDR3 is not closed by the conserved phenylalanine or tryptophan, this likely results from a read error. This chain connects TRBV6-1 to TRBJ1-1; D is perhaps TRBD1 (6 bases). Trimming shortened V by 2 bases and J by 7 bases, and 14 bases separated the two germline ends. The CDR3 contains 14 residues. Germline CDR1 reads MNHNS; CDR2 reads SASEGT. CDR3 loop: CASSERGPGVEAFL. The CDR3 DNA reads as TGTGCCAGCAGTGAACGGGGTCCAGGGGTTGAAGCTTTCCTT.

This clonotype was seen many times. This chain links TRBV30 with TRBJ2-5; D not resolved. Between the trimmed V and J ends, which lost 7 bases and 2 bases, there was a span of 14 bases. The CDR3 contains 13 residues. The germline V gene encodes CDR1 GTSNPN and CDR2 SVGIG (reference sequence). This chain's CDR3 is CASNTHPQETQYF. The CDR3, as DNA: TGTGCCTCGAACACGCACCCGCAAGAGACCCAGTACTTC.

In this sample, this clonotype turned up a few times. The chain carries TRBV27 and TRBJ2-7, with TRBD2 matching 9 bases. V shed 3 bases, J shed 0 bases, and the junction held 12 bases outside the gene matches. Germline V lookup: CDR1 MNHEY, CDR2 SMNVEV (reference sequence). CDR3 length: 18 residues. CDR3 region: CASSLKGLARVGSYEQYF. The CDR3 DNA is TGTGCCAGCAGTTTGAAAGGACTAGCGAGAGTTGGCTCCTACGAGCAGTACTTC.

The sample holds a few counts of this clonotype. CDR3 bases: TGTGCCAGCAGTTTGACAGGGGAATCGGCCCAGTACTTC. Its translation: CASSLTGESAQYF. The chain employs TRBV27 and TRBJ2-5; the match to TRBD1 covers 8 bases. Germline V gene data show CDR1 as MNHEY and CDR2 as SMNVEV (reference sequence). The CDR3 runs 13 residues. The J segment lost 9 bases and the V segment lost 3 bases, leaving 6 bases of the junction unmatched.